This T cell receptor beta chain was sequenced for a study of cytomegalovirus exposure and HLA in healthy donors (dated by TCRdb to 2015 to 2018). Notes on the research overall: In an earlier analysis of fewer than 750 of the donors, 276 Gb of sequence data and 90 million to 120 million unique TCR beta sequences from about 179 million T cells were reported. About five DR-DQ haplotypes were handled as single units for association and clustering because linkage in the cohort was strong. An early release covering 550 to 650 HLA-typed donors comprised about 300 gigabases of sequencing data and roughly 85 million unique TCR sequences. Every repertoire in the discovery cohort had been generated on one and the same sequencing platform. A later genetic analysis took genome-wide SNP genotypes for about 55% of the roughly 700 donors and used that subset as a discovery cohort. Donor age, sex, ethnicity and CMV serostatus were compiled alongside the repertoire data. Besides the first cohort of under 700 subjects, a separate validation cohort made up of around 120 different subjects was used. The number of donors typed differed by locus, with roughly 629-640 for A, B, C, DRB1 and DQB1, about 500 for DQA1, approximately 580 for DPA1, and around 430 for DPB1. Rather than using new phenotypic data, the later analysis identified candidate immune exposures from TCR beta sequences and from how often those sequences occurred across donors. Across some 400 genotyped donors of the cohort, an average of about 250,000 unique TCR beta nucleotide sequences per donor were sequenced, and 15% to 20% of those sequences were non-productive. To predict cytomegalovirus infection status, the study brought together high-throughput TCR immunosequencing, statistical association of individual TCRs with disease status, and machine learning. To decide whether each TCR beta V gene segment behaved as functional or pseudogenic, an earlier analysis of nearly 600 of the donors relied on high-throughput TCR beta sequencing. Of the approximately 400 genotyped donors, 75% to 85% were placed in the genetic ancestry cluster associated with self-reported Caucasian donors. A later analysis re-examined previously published TCR beta repertoires from about 700 donors and added high-resolution HLA genotyping to investigate patterns of TCR occurrence. The study aimed to test whether signatures of past pathogen exposure could be identified by cataloging public T cell receptors. Both class I and class II loci were covered by HLA typing, at four-digit resolution. The study used immunosequencing to profile the T cell repertoires of hundreds of subjects and linked those repertoires to cytomegalovirus serostatus. Broad study findings and their caveats: According to a later analysis, most CMV-associated TCR beta chains appeared to be HLA-restricted, and the HLA associations seemed to be driven largely by CMV exposure. In an earlier analysis of fewer than 750 of the donors, most TCR beta V segments were observed in productive rearrangements about 87% or about 30% of the time, broadly matching IMGT annotations. The 87-base-pair reads could not distinguish some IMGT-functional V segments, including TRBV6-2 and TRBV6-3, so those segments were excluded. A later genetic analysis reported fewer N-insertions in productive TCRs among donors in an Asian-associated ancestry cluster than the roughly 670-donor mean. A few of the identified cytomegalovirus-associated TCR beta chains were confirmed in vitro to be specific for cytomegalovirus antigens. According to a later analysis, TCR association rates differed among HLA loci, with DRB1 alleles showing the most associated TCRs and HLA-C alleles showing the fewest. The study listed 150 to 200 TCR beta chains as associated with cytomegalovirus. At a false discovery rate of 0.05, a later analysis linked around 17,000 TCR beta sequences to specific HLA alleles. The presence/absence analyses assumed that sequencing depth was roughly uniform across donors, and that assumption may not be true. Most TCR sequences were seen in very few donors, while some public TCRs were found in many individuals. Strong co-occurrence of HLA alleles, especially DR and DQ, made assigning TCR associations to individual alleles difficult. Cytomegalovirus status was reported to be diagnosed by the classifier with high specificity and sensitivity in both the original and validation cohorts. In this cohort, only TCR beta chains were sequenced, and detectable features were limited by the absence of alpha or paired-chain data. A later analysis found that HLA-associated TCR beta chains were more clonally expanded and had lower generation probabilities than equally common non-associated chains. Correlated functional status among segregating V segments might reflect linkage disequilibrium, but an unknown experimental factor could not be ruled out. The authors suggested that the approach could potentially be generalized to other disease states and immunological phenotypes. An association between a missense DCLRE1C variant and V-gene and J-gene trimming of TCR beta chains was found in a later genetic analysis and replicated in an independent cohort. Because counts were too low, roughly 17 rarely observed V segments, including chromosome 9 orphons, were left out of the earlier analysis of 500 to 750 of the donors. Because HLA typing was unavailable for some donors at each locus, only the typed subset was used in association tests. According to a later analysis, parvovirus B19, influenza, CMV and Epstein-Barr virus appeared linked to several top co-occurrence clusters. CMV serostatus was the only immune exposure information available for the cohort. A further reported finding was that TCR beta sequences accurately predicted the HLA-A and HLA-B alleles for most subjects in the first cohort. A cluster of highly shared sequence variants was judged likely to be a technical artifact of the sequencing pipeline.

Libraries were made using the immunoSEQ multiplex PCR assay. The multiplex PCR relied on a mix of 60 forward primers for TCR Vbeta segments and 13 reverse primers for TCR Jbeta segments. A multiplex PCR assay on genomic DNA amplified the CDR3 region of rearranged TCR beta genes. On the Illumina HiSeq System, the amplified TCR beta libraries were sequenced as 87-base-pair reads. The authors processed their data as follows. In a later analysis, some 80 million unique TCR beta chains were counted across the 650 to 750 repertoires, and roughly 10 million of these chains were shared by at least two donors. Raw reads were error-corrected and collapsed into unique sequences by a nearest-neighbor algorithm in which closely related sequences were merged to remove PCR and sequencing errors. CDR3 sequences were aligned to IMGT reference sequences to assign V, D and J gene segments. For a sequence to be retained, at least a six-nucleotide match to both a V gene segment and a J gene segment was required. A rearrangement was called productive if the CDR3 had no stop codons and remained in frame with V and J, and every other rearrangement was called non-productive. Following IMGT convention, CDR3 was defined as the stretch from the second conserved V-encoded cysteine up to the conserved J-encoded phenylalanine. The earlier analysis of about 610 of the donors excluded any sequence lacking an unambiguous match to a single V gene segment. An earlier analysis of 450 to 650 of the donors called V segments functional above 56.7% productive rearrangements and segregating when the between-donor standard deviation exceeded 5%. A statistical classification framework was developed to diagnose cytomegalovirus status using the catalog of TCR beta chain sequences. A later analysis assigned V and J genes by comparing TCR nucleotide sequences with IMGT/GENE-DB human TR gene sequences. The TCRdist pipeline was used in a later analysis to assign CDR3 sequences and most-parsimonious VDJ recombination scenarios. In a later analysis, each TCR beta chain was defined by its CDR3 amino acid sequence together with its V-gene family, and reads lacking a unique V-gene family were excluded. In a later analysis, 450 to 600 highly shared, low-generation-probability nucleotide sequences were removed to address suspected cross-contamination and a sequencing artifact. In a later analysis, a clonal expansion index was calculated for each public chain from normalized within-repertoire ranks of inferred template counts. Generation probabilities in a later analysis came from a VDJ recombination model fitted to out-of-frame rearrangements, and those results were checked against IGoR. In a later analysis, hypergeometric tests were used to score TCR-TCR, TCR-HLA and TCR-CMV co-occurrence, with a repertoire-size bias correction applied to TCR pairs. False discovery rates were estimated in a later analysis by permuting HLA or CMV assignments 20 times. A later analysis grouped co-occurring TCRs with DBSCAN, adding TCRdist sequence similarity when clustering within HLA-allele-positive subsets. Repertoires with fewer than 30,000 or more than 120,000 public chains were left out of co-occurrence clustering, as were a handful of repertoires with anomalous nucleotide sharing. Here the immuneACCESS table is served through TCRdb, limited to in-frame sequences with V and J called. Missing clones are a known gap in these copies; in checked studies unresolved V genes cover under half, and the rest lacks a known reason. That table gives V, J and clone size, and the DNA gave D and trimming. Here the sample has fewer than 200,000 clones; 79% occur a single time. About 0.72% of the sample belongs to the ten largest clones.

In total, over 600 healthy bone marrow donors made up the cohort. At the time of sampling, all cohort members were nominally healthy, though unrecorded immune exposures were likely present. The donor tested CMV seronegative, placing the donor among the 350 or so seronegative members of the cohort. Each donor provided a peripheral blood sample, and peripheral blood mononuclear cells were used for TCR beta sequencing. Genomic DNA extraction from the blood cell samples was performed with the Qiagen DNeasy Blood Extraction Kit. With regard to this clone: Its antigen is currently not known. No much larger clonotype is one base removed from it; base qualities were not supplied.

Spanning cysteine to phenylalanine, the CDR3 consists of 16 amino acids. Only the CDR3 DNA is retained, 48 bases long and in frame from the first base. The junction carries 19 bases between V and J, which are trimmed by 5 bases and 2 bases respectively. CDR1 and CDR2 were assigned from the germline V gene (reference sequence) as SEHNR and FQNEAQ. The chain couples TRBV7-9 to TRBJ2-7, and perhaps TRBD2 as D gene, on 7 matching bases. The source of this sequence is a woman aged 40 to 50 in good health and CMV-seronegative. Sequencing was done on a sample of PBMCs. The bases are TGTGCCAGCAGCGTTCACTGGGGGGGCCACACCTACGAGCAGTACTTC. Its translation is CASSVHWGGHTYEQYF.